This T cell receptor (beta chain) appears in the sequencing data of a study of blood T cells in healthy people across ages. Combining a sample-barcoded 5' primer with a J-beta primer mix, a second PCR ran for 7 to 11 cycles. TCRdb reprocessed the 5' RACE reads via MiXCR and lists one record per CDR3 protein. The data hold roughly 730,000 distinct CDR3 sequences, with about 56% observed a single time. Germline CDR1 MDHEN, CDR2 SYDVKM. V was clipped by 6 bases and J by 6 bases, with 11 bases between them. The CDR3 length is 13 residues. The chain uses TRBV28 and TRBJ2-2; D not resolved. Sequencing used blood. The clonotype originates from a man aged 40-55 years in good health. The CDR3 is CASSYNPAGELFF. CDR3 bases: TGTGCCAGCAGCTATAACCCCGCCGGGGAGCTGTTTTTT.